These 22 T cell receptor beta chains came from one sample sequenced in a study of resident and recirculating memory T cells in vitiligo. TCRdb keeps only in-frame clones here, not all; method: immunoSEQ multiplex PCR. Among fewer than 80,000 clones listed, 91% were seen once. The specimen was blood. The receptor source for this set is a male donor with vitiligo.

This sequence joins TRBV7-2 and TRBJ1-5, with a tentative D call TRBD1 (5 bases). V lost 3 bases to trimming and J lost 2 bases, with 14 bases between them. The CDR3 contains 16 residues. Germline CDR1 reads SGHTA; CDR2 reads FQGNSA. This CDR3 is CASSFTAQGGNQPQHF. The CDR3 DNA is TGTGCCAGCAGCTTCACCGCCCAGGGTGGCAATCAGCCCCAGCATTTT. Full variable domain (outside the CDR3, taken from reference TRBV7-2 and TRBJ1-5): GAGVSQSPSNKVTEKGKDVELRCDPISGHTALYWYRQSLGQGLEFLIYFQGNSAPDKSGLPSDRFSAERTGGSVSTLTIQRTQQEDSAVYLCASSFTAQGGNQPQHFGDGTRLSIL.

The V call is TRBV6-5, the J call TRBJ1-5, with D hard to call. Germline V gene lookup returns CDR1 MNHEY and CDR2 SVGAGI. This CDR3 spans 15 amino acids. With 2 bases removed from V and 0 bases from J, the gap between germline ends came to 8 bases. In DNA form, the CDR3 reads TGTGCCAGCAGTTACCGGTACAGTAGCAATCAGCCCCAGCATTTT. As protein: CASSYRYSSNQPQHF.

The CDR3 reads CATSRSYQDSQRDEKLFF. The CDR3 coding sequence is TGTGCCACCAGCAGAAGTTATCAGGACAGCCAACGGGATGAAAAACTGTTTTTT. The chain joins TRBV15 to TRBJ1-4, with TRBD1 as a possible D gene (6 bases). Trimming removed 2 bases at V and 6 bases at J, with 22 bases between. The germline CDR1 and CDR2 sequences are LNHNV and YYDKDF (reference sequence). The CDR3 is 18 residues long.

The chain joins TRBV7-9 to TRBJ2-7; D is undetermined. CDR1 and CDR2 (germline): SEHNR, FQNEAQ (reference sequence). Deletions cut 1 base from V and 1 base from J, with 5 bases between. CDR3 size: 13 residues. The CDR3 DNA follows: TGTGCCAGCAGCTTAGGTCCTTCCTACGAGCAGTACTTC. This codes for CASSLGPSYEQYF.

The gene calls are TRBV9 and TRBJ2-2; tentative D call: TRBD2 (7 bases). Germline values: CDR1 SGDLS, CDR2 YYNGEE. The CDR3 covers 19 residues. V was cut by 4 bases and J by 0 bases, with 22 bases left in between. DNA of the CDR3: TGTGCCAGCAGCCCCCGGGGGCTAGCGGAACGTTCGAACACCGGGGAGCTGTTTTTT. This codes for CASSPRGLAERSNTGELFF.

This clone came up once. The chain links TRBV7-2 to TRBJ2-3; TRBD2 aligns across 13 bases. The CDR3 has 19 residues. Per germline, CDR1 SGHTA and CDR2 FQGNSA. With V trimmed by 5 bases and J by 9 bases, 20 bases remained unmatched. The CDR3 DNA follows: TGTGCCAGCAGCCCCCGGACCCGTCGCCTCACTAGCGGGGGGGAAACGCAGTATTTT. It specifies CASSPRTRRLTSGGETQYF. The whole variable domain, remainder taken from reference TRBV7-2 and TRBJ2-3, is GAGVSQSPSNKVTEKGKDVELRCDPISGHTALYWYRQSLGQGLEFLIYFQGNSAPDKSGLPSDRFSAERTGGSVSTLTIQRTQQEDSAVYLCASSPRTRRLTSGGETQYFGPGTRLTVL.

This chain joins TRBV19 and TRBJ2-7; D possibly corresponds to TRBD1 (6 bases). The germline CDR1 and CDR2 sequences are LNHDA and SQIVND (reference sequence). V lost 5 bases, J lost 0 bases, and 11 bases lay in between. The CDR3 is 14 residues long. The CDR3 nucleotides are TGTGCCAGTAGTCTACAGGGTCTCTCCTACGAGCAGTACTTC. As protein: CASSLQGLSYEQYF.

As to this clone: It is unclear where the CDR3 begins or ends on the DNA, so no DNA is shown, and the CDR3 is as TCRdb lists it. The gene calls are TRBV15 and TRBJ2-5; the D call of TRBD2 is as the table states it, not checked on the DNA. Inclusive of both ends, the CDR3 amounts to 15 amino acids. Germline CDR1 reads LNHNV; CDR2 reads YYDKDF (reference sequence). CDR3 sequence: CATSRPSVRQETQYF.

The chain joins TRBV5-1 to TRBJ1-2; D possibly corresponds to TRBD1 (6 bases). The V end lost 3 bases, the J end lost 6 bases, and 21 bases lay between the germline ends. Germline V lookup: CDR1 SGHRS, CDR2 YFSETQ. The CDR3 covers 16 residues. This chain's CDR3 is CASSSYDRPSPDGYTF. The CDR3 DNA reads TGCGCCAGCAGCTCCTATGACAGGCCCAGCCCGGATGGCTACACCTTC.

This sequence joins TRBV18 and TRBJ2-3; TRBD2 agrees at 7 bases. The germline V gene has CDR1 KGHSH and CDR2 LQKENI. This CDR3 comprises 15 residues. J was trimmed by 2 bases and V by 3 bases; bases with no gene match: 5. CDR3 sequence reads: CASSPKRDYTDTQYF. CDR3 bases: TGTGCCAGCTCACCGAAGCGGGACTACACAGATACGCAGTATTTT.

With respect to this clone: Other DNA variants within this sample encode the same CDR3. The chain joins TRBV4-3 to TRBJ2-3; 11 bases fit TRBD2. V shed 0 bases, J shed 6 bases, and the junction held 5 bases outside the gene matches. Germline V lookup: CDR1 LGHNA, CDR2 YSLEER. The CDR3 covers 16 residues. The CDR3 here is CASSQDFSGGADTQYF. CDR3 DNA sequence: TGCGCCAGCAGCCAAGATTTTAGCGGGGGGGCCGATACGCAGTATTTT.

CDR3 coding DNA: TGTGCCAGCAGTACCTATCCGACAGGGGGAGTTGAAGCTTTCTTT. It yields the protein CASSTYPTGGVEAFF. The V call is TRBV6-6, the J call TRBJ1-1, with 9 bases lining up with TRBD1. The CDR3 loop spans 15 amino acids. V was clipped by 5 bases and J by 7 bases; unmatched bases: 11. CDR1 and CDR2 (germline): MNHNY, SVGAGI (reference sequence).

The genes are TRBV6-5 and TRBJ1-2; D not resolved. Germline V gene data show CDR1 as MNHEY and CDR2 as SVGAGI. Trimming removed 0 bases at V and 4 bases at J, with 6 bases between. The CDR3 spans 13 residues. The CDR3 DNA reads TGTGCCAGCAGTTACTCGGCCTCCTATGGCTACACCTTC. Translated: CASSYSASYGYTF.

The chain has TRBV18 and TRBJ1-4, with unresolved D. CDR3 length equals 15 residues. The germline gives CDR1 KGHSH, CDR2 LQKENI. V was pared by 2 bases and J by 3 bases, with 10 bases between. Here the CDR3 DNA reads TGTGCCAGCTCACCAGGGTTGGAGGCTAATGAAAAACTGTTTTTT. As protein: CASSPGLEANEKLFF.

This chain connects TRBV4-2 to TRBJ2-1; D is uncertain. The CDR3 is 15 amino acids. Germline CDR1 LGHNA, CDR2 YNFKEQ. Trimming removed 0 bases from V and 0 bases from J, with 6 bases in between. CDR3 region: CASSQDLHSYNEQFF. The CDR3 bases are TGTGCCAGCAGCCAAGACTTACACTCCTACAATGAGCAGTTCTTC.

V and J are TRBV5-6 and TRBJ1-1, with 8 bases identical to TRBD1. Germline CDR1 is SGHDT and CDR2 is YYEEEE. After removal of 4 bases from V and 6 bases from J, the junction contained 14 bases not matched to a gene. This CDR3 spans 16 amino acids. The CDR3 DNA reads as TGTGCCAGCAGCAAGGGCCTTATCCAGGGGGCCGCTGAAGCTTTCTTT. It specifies CASSKGLIQGAAEAFF.

This clone was observed a few times. The chain couples TRBV4-1 to TRBJ2-5, with D possibly being TRBD2 (6 bases). From germline, CDR1 is MGHRA and CDR2 YSYEKL. The CDR3 covers 17 residues. Trimming left V 3 bases short and J 0 bases short, with 17 bases between. The CDR3 loop is CASSQPGRERYQETQYF. CDR3 nucleotides: TGCGCCAGCAGCCAGCCGGGGCGGGAAAGGTACCAAGAGACCCAGTACTTC.

This chain connects TRBV10-3 to TRBJ1-3, with D maybe TRBD1 (5 bases). Germline assignment: CDR1 ENHRY and CDR2 SYGVKD. Deletions cut 10 bases from V and 2 bases from J, with 18 bases between. The CDR3 has 15 amino acids. CDR3 DNA sequence: TGTGCCACGGGGGGGGGTACTGTTCCTGGAAACACCATATATTTT. Translation: CATGGGTVPGNTIYF.

Written as DNA, the CDR3 is TGCAGCGTGGCACAGGCCCGCGAGCAGTACTTC. Its translation: CSVAQAREQYF. This chain links TRBV29-1 with TRBJ2-7; possible D gene TRBD1, 5 bases. The germline CDR1 and CDR2 sequences are SQVTM and ANQGSEA. The germline V and J ends were trimmed by 6 bases and 6 bases, with 12 bases remaining between them. The CDR3 is 11 amino acids.

The CDR3 nucleotides are TGTGCCAGTAGTAGTACTGACCCCGCGGTTGTCGGTGGGAACACCGGGGAGCTGTTTTTT. The encoded protein is CASSSTDPAVVGGNTGELFF. The V gene is TRBV19, the J gene TRBJ2-2; D ambiguous. Per the germline V gene, CDR1 is LNHDA and CDR2 is SQIVND (reference sequence). The CDR3 is made up of 20 amino acids. Trimming removed 4 bases at V and 1 base at J, with 25 bases between.

This sequence joins TRBV11-1 and TRBJ2-2; the D gene is possibly TRBD2 (6 bases). CDR1 and CDR2 from the germline V gene are SGHAT and FQDESV (reference sequence). The CDR3 is 15 residues long. Trimming left V 1 base short and J 3 bases short, with 9 bases between. In DNA, the CDR3 is TGTGCCAGCAGCTTAGGGAGGGTATACACCGGGGAGCTGTTTTTT. Protein product: CASSLGRVYTGELFF.

The genes are TRBV7-2 and TRBJ2-1; D is possibly TRBD2 (6 bases). Germline values: CDR1 SGHTA, CDR2 FQGNSA. The ends were cut back, 5 bases at V and 6 bases at J, with 17 bases in the middle. This CDR3 has 15 amino acids. As DNA, the CDR3 is TGTGCCAGCAGCAACATTAGGATGACTAGCAATGAGCAGTTCTTC. Translating it yields CASSNIRMTSNEQFF.